These T cell receptor beta chains were read from a single sample in a study of blood T cell repertoires in COVID-19. Repertoires were generated with immunoSEQ multiplex PCR, while TCRdb's copy carries only in-frame clones and drops some. The table shows a few hundred thousand clones, with roughly 80% occurring only once. Sequences were obtained from PBMCs or T cells enriched from blood (not recorded which). All receptors derive from a woman aged 45-65 years who had recovered from COVID-19. CDR3s include the opening cysteine and the closing phenylalanine or tryptophan. D genes are given only for firm matches. Not all rows give a size; the values are once, few, many and, for expanded clones, a class.

d_gene,v_gene,abundance,j_gene,CDR3nt,CDR3aa
TRBD1,TRBV5-1,-,TRBJ1-1,TGCGCCAGCAGCTCGACAGGGTTTTCGAGAAACACTGAAGCTTTCTTT,CASSSTGFSRNTEAFF
TRBD1,TRBV19,-,TRBJ1-5,TGTGCCAGTAGGCAGGACAGGGGGAACAATCAGCCCCAGCATTTT,CASRQDRGNNQPQHF
-,TRBV30,-,TRBJ1-5,TGTGCCTGGAGCGGGATTCATAGCAATCAGCCCCAGCATTTT,CAWSGIHSNQPQHF
TRBD2,TRBV7-2,-,TRBJ2-3,TGTGCCAGCAGCTCTTCACCTAGCGGGGGGGGTGCAGATACGCAGTATTTT,CASSSSPSGGGADTQYF
-,TRBV28,-,TRBJ1-2,TGTGCCAGCGCAACCCCAGGGAACTATGGCTACACCTTC,CASATPGNYGYTF
TRBD1,TRBV28,-,TRBJ1-4,TGTGCCAGCAGTTATCCCGGGACAGAGAATGAAAAACTGTTTTTT,CASSYPGTENEKLFF
-,TRBV5-1,-,TRBJ2-1,TGCGCCAGCAAAAAAACCGGGACGGGAGCCTACAATGAGCAGTTCTTC,CASKKTGTGAYNEQFF
-,TRBV12-3/TRBV12-4,-,TRBJ2-4,TGTGCCAGCAGTTTAGGTCAGGTCCGGTCGTTC,CASSLGQVRSF
-,TRBV9,-,TRBJ2-7,TGTGCCAGCAGCGTATACCCCACCAGGGGCGAGCAGTACTTC,CASSVYPTRGEQYF
TRBD1,TRBV15,-,TRBJ2-1,TGTGCCACCAGGACCGGGACAGGGGGCTACAATGAGCAGTTCTTC,CATRTGTGGYNEQFF
TRBD2,TRBV7-9,-,TRBJ2-7,TGTGCCAGCAGCAAACTAGCGGGAGAAAGGGGCTACGAGCAGTACTTC,CASSKLAGERGYEQYF
TRBD1,TRBV5-4,-,TRBJ2-2,TGTGCCAGCAGCGTAACAGGGGGCGGGGAGCTGTTTTTT,CASSVTGGGELFF
-,TRBV7-2,-,TRBJ2-2,TGTGCCAGCAGCTTAGCCGGGGGAGACACCGGGGAGCTGTTTTTT,CASSLAGGDTGELFF
-,TRBV10-3,-,TRBJ1-3,TGTGCCATCAGTGAGTCGTATCAGGGTCTCTCCGGAAACACCATATATTTT,CAISESYQGLSGNTIYF
-,TRBV6-2/TRBV6-3,-,TRBJ1-2,TGTGCCAGCAGTTACCCCGAGTACTACACCTTC,CASSYPEYYTF
-,TRBV7-9,-,TRBJ1-3,TGTGCCAGCGAGGCCACTAGGACTGGAAACACCATATATTTT,CASEATRTGNTIYF
-,TRBV21-1,-,TRBJ2-7,TGTGCCAGCAAGGGGGGGGACCAACCCTACGAGCAGTACTTC,CASKGGDQPYEQYF
-,TRBV27,once,TRBJ1-2,TGTGCCAGCAGTTTATATGCGGGGGGTATTTGGAATGGCTACACCTTC,CASSLYAGGIWNGYTF
TRBD2,TRBV7-9,-,TRBJ2-7,TGTGCCAGCAGCCAATTTCTAGCGGCTTCCTACGAGCAGTACTTC,CASSQFLAASYEQYF
TRBD2,TRBV7-9,-,TRBJ2-5,TGTGCCAGCAGCTTAGTGGTCCTAGCGGGGAACCAAGAGACCCAGTACTTC,CASSLVVLAGNQETQYF
-,TRBV7-9,-,TRBJ1-5,TGTGCCAGCAGATCTGACAGTCAGCCCCAGCATTTT,CASRSDSQPQHF
TRBD1,TRBV14,few,TRBJ1-1,TGTGCCAGCAGGCCGACAGGGGCGAACACTGAAGCTTTCTTT,CASRPTGANTEAFF
-,TRBV7-2,-,TRBJ1-6,TGTGCCAGCAACCTCCAGGGGACCTATAATTCACCCCTCCACTTT,CASNLQGTYNSPLHF
-,TRBV2,-,TRBJ1-1,TGTGCCAGCAGTGAAGCCCCAGATGTCCTACAGGCTTTCTTT,CASSEAPDVLQAFF
-,TRBV7-2,-,TRBJ2-3,TGTGCCAGCAGCTTAGGAGTAGGGGCAGATACGCAGTATTTT,CASSLGVGADTQYF
-,TRBV6-5,-,TRBJ2-1,TGTGCCAGCCAAAAATACTCAAGCTCCTACAATGAGCAGTTCTTC,CASQKYSSSYNEQFF
TRBD2,TRBV29-1,-,TRBJ2-1,TGCAGCGTGGTAGCGGGGAGCTCCTACAATGAGCAGTTCTTC,CSVVAGSSYNEQFF
-,TRBV7-8,-,TRBJ1-1,TGTGCCAGCAGCTTTTCGACCATGAGGGCTGAAGCTTTCTTT,CASSFSTMRAEAFF
TRBD1,TRBV30,-,TRBJ2-7,TGTGCCTGGAGGAAAGGGACAGGGCGCTCCTACGAGCAGTACTTC,CAWRKGTGRSYEQYF
-,TRBV5-4,-,TRBJ2-7,TGTGCCAGCAGCTTGGCTGGCGGGGAGGCCTACGAGCAGTACTTC,CASSLAGGEAYEQYF
-,TRBV19,-,TRBJ1-2,TGTGCCAGTAGTATAGGGCAGGTTCAAGCCTATGGCTACACCTTC,CASSIGQVQAYGYTF
TRBD1,TRBV30,-,TRBJ1-2,TGTGCCTGGGTAAAAGACAGGGGGCTCAGCTACACCTTC,CAWVKDRGLSYTF
-,TRBV30,-,TRBJ1-2,TGTGCCTGGAGCCGGGGAGGGAGTAATGGCTACACCTTC,CAWSRGGSNGYTF
TRBD1,TRBV18,-,TRBJ2-7,TGTGCCAGCTCACCGAGGAACTCCGGGACAGGGACCTACGAGCAGTACTTC,CASSPRNSGTGTYEQYF
TRBD2,TRBV19,-,TRBJ2-1,TGTGCCAGTAGTATAGGGACTAGCGGGAGCTCCTACAATGAGCAGTTCTTC,CASSIGTSGSSYNEQFF
TRBD2,TRBV5-4,-,TRBJ2-3,TGTGCCAGCAGCTTGGATTTCGGGGGGGCTCCAGATACGCAGTATTTT,CASSLDFGGAPDTQYF
-,TRBV4-2,-,TRBJ2-6,TGTGCCAGCAGCCAAGATCTACTCACTGGGGCCAACGTCCTGACTTTC,CASSQDLLTGANVLTF
TRBD1,TRBV23-1,-,TRBJ2-7,TGCGCCAGCAGCTGTCCCGGGACAGAGGATTACGAGCAGTACTTC,CASSCPGTEDYEQYF
TRBD2,TRBV5-1,-,TRBJ2-1,TGCGCCAGCAGCCCCGGGACTACCTCAAAGTATGAGCAGTTCTTC,CASSPGTTSKYEQFF
TRBD1,TRBV6-5,-,TRBJ1-1,TGTGCCAGCACCAAGCGACAGGGATGGGAAGCTTTCTTT,CASTKRQGWEAFF
-,TRBV5-1,-,TRBJ2-2,TGCGCCAGCAGCCTGAGGAGTGACGGGGAGCTGTTTTTT,CASSLRSDGELFF
-,TRBV25-1,-,TRBJ2-3,TGTGCCAGCAGCAGTACGGATACGCAGTATTTT,CASSSTDTQYF
TRBD1,TRBV10-3,-,TRBJ2-3,TGTGCCATCAGTGGAAAGACAGGGCAATCAGATACGCAGTATTTT,CAISGKTGQSDTQYF
TRBD1,TRBV7-8,-,TRBJ1-5,TGTGCCAGCAGCTTATCCGGACAGGGGGTAGGTCAGCCCCAGCATTTT,CASSLSGQGVGQPQHF
-,TRBV18,-,TRBJ1-2,TGTGCCAGCTCACCACCGGAGGGTGGCCATGGCTACACCTTC,CASSPPEGGHGYTF
TRBD1,TRBV19,-,TRBJ1-2,TGTGCCAGTAGTATGGCGGGGGACAGGGCGAACTATGGCTACACCTTC,CASSMAGDRANYGYTF
-,TRBV11-2,-,TRBJ2-1,TGTGCCAGCAGCTTAGTGGGGGCGGTCCACAATGAGCAGTTCTTC,CASSLVGAVHNEQFF
TRBD1,TRBV30,-,TRBJ1-3,TGTGCCTGGAAGGGACAGGGGTTTAGTTCTGGAAACACCATATATTTT,CAWKGQGFSSGNTIYF
-,TRBV29-1,-,TRBJ2-1,TGCAGCGCAGGGGACTTCGCTTACAATGAGCAGTTCTTC,CSAGDFAYNEQFF
-,TRBV5-4,-,TRBJ1-1,TGTGCCAGCAGCTCACGGGCAGGGTCAGGTACTGAAGCTTTCTTT,CASSSRAGSGTEAFF
-,TRBV30,-,TRBJ2-7,TGTGCCTGGAGTGGGGCGGGACGAAGTTATACGGGCGAGCAGTACTTC,CAWSGAGRSYTGEQYF
-,TRBV28,-,TRBJ1-1,TGTGCCAGCAGTTTTCTTCAGGGTCTTGCTTTCTTT,CASSFLQGLAFF
-,TRBV6-5,-,TRBJ1-1,TGTGCCAGCAGGGTCGAGGGGGGGTTTGAAGCTTTCTTT,CASRVEGGFEAFF
TRBD1,TRBV5-1,few,TRBJ1-4,TGCGCCAGCAGCTCGACAGGGGTAGCTGAAAAACTGTTTTTT,CASSSTGVAEKLFF
TRBD2,TRBV6-5,few,TRBJ2-5,TGTGCCAGCAGTTACTCGTCGGGACTAGGTCTGGAGACCCAGTACTTC,CASSYSSGLGLETQYF
TRBD1,TRBV19,-,TRBJ1-2,TGTGCCAGTAGTGTTCGGGACAGGGGGTTTGGCTACACCTTC,CASSVRDRGFGYTF
-,TRBV28,few,TRBJ2-5,TGTGCCAGCAGTTTGGGGCCGACTTGGGGGACCCAGTACTTC,CASSLGPTWGTQYF